This TCR beta chain was retrieved from a study of T cell repertoires in ileal Crohn's disease. Overall study context: Patients had a median 7.9-year disease duration, and around 35% were active smokers.

Only in-frame clones appear in the TCRdb table, and some are missing; sequencing was by immunoSEQ multiplex PCR. The sample shows about 18,000 clones, around 76% of them seen only once. The CDR3 covers 14 residues. Unmatched junction bases numbered 10, after V lost 8 bases and J lost 4 bases. Described time point: inflamed ileum from the surgical specimen. The sequenced sample was ileal tissue. The TCR comes from an adult with Crohn's disease. The genes are TRBV5-3 and TRBJ2-7; 9 bases map to TRBD1. TRBV5-3 is labeled an ORF, and its function is uncertain. DNA of the CDR3: TGTGCCAGCAGCACGGGACAGGGAGGGTACGAGCAGTACTTC. Its translation: CASSTGQGGYEQYF.